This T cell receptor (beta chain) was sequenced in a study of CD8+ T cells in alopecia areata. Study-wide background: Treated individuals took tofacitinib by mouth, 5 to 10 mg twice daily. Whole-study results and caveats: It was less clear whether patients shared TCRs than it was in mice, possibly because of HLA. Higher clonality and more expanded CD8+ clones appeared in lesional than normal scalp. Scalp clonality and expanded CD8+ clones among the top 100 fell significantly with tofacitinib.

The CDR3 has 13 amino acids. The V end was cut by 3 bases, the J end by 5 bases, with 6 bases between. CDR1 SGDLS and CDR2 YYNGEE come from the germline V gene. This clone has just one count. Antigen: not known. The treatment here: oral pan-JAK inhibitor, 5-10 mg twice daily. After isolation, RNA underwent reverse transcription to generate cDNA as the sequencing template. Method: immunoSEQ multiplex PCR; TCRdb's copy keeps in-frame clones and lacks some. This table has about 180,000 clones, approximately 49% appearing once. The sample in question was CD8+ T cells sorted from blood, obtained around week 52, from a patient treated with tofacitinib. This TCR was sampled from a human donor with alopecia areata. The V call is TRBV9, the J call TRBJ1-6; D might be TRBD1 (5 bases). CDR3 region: CASSEGNNSPLHF. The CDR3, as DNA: TGTGCCAGCAGCGAGGGGAATAATTCACCCCTCCACTTT. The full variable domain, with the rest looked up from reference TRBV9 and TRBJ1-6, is DSGVTQTPKHLITATGQRVTLRCSPRSGDLSVYWYQQSLDQGLQFLIQYYNGEERAKGNILERFSAQQFPDLHSELNLSSLELGDSALYFCASSEGNNSPLHFGNGTRLTVT.